This is a list of T cell receptor beta chains from one sample in a study of early T cells in non-severe SARS-CoV-2 infection. TCRdb itself ran the 5' RACE reads through MiXCR, one entry per CDR3 protein. The sample consists of 60,000 or so distinct CDR3 sequences, about an eighth of them appearing once. Sequencing used whole blood. These receptors came from an adult who was a healthcare worker with PCR-confirmed SARS-CoV-2 infection or an uninfected control (not recorded which). The CDR3 runs from the conserved cysteine through the conserved F or W. The order of the fields is V gene, CDR3 length, J gene, CDR3 protein.

TRBV14	14	TRBJ1-6	CASSQERVNSPLHF
TRBV28	13	TRBJ2-7	CASNTPWGHEQYF
TRBV6-2/TRBV6-3	14	TRBJ2-7	CASSRSGSSYEQYF
TRBV7-9	15	TRBJ2-5	CASSLVGGTEETQYF
TRBV29-1	10	TRBJ1-1	CSVVRGRAFF
TRBV7-9	13	TRBJ2-2	CASSLTGTGELFF
TRBV29-1	16	TRBJ2-7	CSVAERLAGVSYEQYF
TRBV28	11	TRBJ2-5	CASGPEETQYF
TRBV7-9	13	TRBJ1-2	CASRGVANYGYTF
TRBV20-1	15	TRBJ2-7	CSASARGAPSYEQYF
TRBV29-1	12	TRBJ1-1	CSVQQVYAEAFF
TRBV29-1	13	TRBJ2-4	CSVVSLAKNIQYF
TRBV20-1	17	TRBJ1-5	CSAITGGARYSNQPQHF
TRBV7-9	13	TRBJ2-2	CASSSGWTGELFF
TRBV12-3/TRBV12-4	14	TRBJ1-5	CASSPRTGNQPQHF
TRBV20-1	14	TRBJ2-1	CSAVGPPSYNEQFF